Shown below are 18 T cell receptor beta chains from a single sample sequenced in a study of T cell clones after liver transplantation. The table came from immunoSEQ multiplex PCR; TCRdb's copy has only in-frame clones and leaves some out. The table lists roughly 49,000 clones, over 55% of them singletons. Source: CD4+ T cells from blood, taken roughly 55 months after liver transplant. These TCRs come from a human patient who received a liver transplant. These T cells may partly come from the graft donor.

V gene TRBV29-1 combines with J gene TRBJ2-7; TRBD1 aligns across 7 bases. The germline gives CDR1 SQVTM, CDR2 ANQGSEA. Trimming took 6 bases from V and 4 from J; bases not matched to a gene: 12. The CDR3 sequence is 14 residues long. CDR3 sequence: CSVRKDRDSYEQYF. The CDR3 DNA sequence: TGCAGCGTACGAAAAGACCGGGACAGTTACGAGCAGTACTTC.

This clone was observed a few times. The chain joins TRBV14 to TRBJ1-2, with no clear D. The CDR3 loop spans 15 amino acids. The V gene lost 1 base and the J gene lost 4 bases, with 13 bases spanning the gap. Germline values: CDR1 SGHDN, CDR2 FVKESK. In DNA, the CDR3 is TGTGCCAGCAGCCAAGCGGGCTCCCACGGCTATGGCTACACCTTC. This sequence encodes CASSQAGSHGYGYTF. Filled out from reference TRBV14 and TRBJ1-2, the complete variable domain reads EAGVTQFPSHSVIEKGQTVTLRCDPISGHDNLYWYRRVMGKEIKFLLHFVKESKQDESGMPNNRFLAERTGGTYSTLKVQPAELEDSGVYFCASSQAGSHGYGYTFGSGTRLTVV.

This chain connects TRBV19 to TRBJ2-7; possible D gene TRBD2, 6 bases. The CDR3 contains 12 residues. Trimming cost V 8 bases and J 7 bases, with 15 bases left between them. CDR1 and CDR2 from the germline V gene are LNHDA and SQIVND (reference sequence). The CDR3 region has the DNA TGTGCCAGTGGTCAGCCGGGGGTGGAGCAGTACTTC. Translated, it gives CASGQPGVEQYF.

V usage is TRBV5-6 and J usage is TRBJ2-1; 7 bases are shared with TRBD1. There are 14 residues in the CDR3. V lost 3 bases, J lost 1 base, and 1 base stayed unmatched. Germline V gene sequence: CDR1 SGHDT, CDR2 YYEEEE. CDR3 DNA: TGTGCCAGCAGCTGGGACAGATCCTACAATGAGCAGTTCTTC. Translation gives CASSWDRSYNEQFF.

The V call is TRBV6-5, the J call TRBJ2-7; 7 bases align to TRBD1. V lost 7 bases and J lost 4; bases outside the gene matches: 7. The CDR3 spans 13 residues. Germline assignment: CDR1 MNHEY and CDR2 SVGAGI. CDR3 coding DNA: TGTGCCAGCAATTCCCGGGACAGATACGAGCAGTACTTC. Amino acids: CASNSRDRYEQYF.

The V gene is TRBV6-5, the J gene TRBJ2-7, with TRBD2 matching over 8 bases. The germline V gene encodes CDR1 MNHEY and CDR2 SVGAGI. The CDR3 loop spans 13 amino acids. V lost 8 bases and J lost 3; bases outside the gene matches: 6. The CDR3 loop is CASRRGGLYEQYF. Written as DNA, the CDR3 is TGTGCCAGCCGACGGGGGGGTCTCTACGAGCAGTACTTC.

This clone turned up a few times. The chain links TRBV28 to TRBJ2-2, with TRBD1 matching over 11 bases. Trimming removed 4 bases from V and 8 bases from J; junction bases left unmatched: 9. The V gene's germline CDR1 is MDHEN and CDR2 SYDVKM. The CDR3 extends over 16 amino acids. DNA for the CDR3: TGTGCCAGCAGTTCAGCGGGACAGGGGGAAAGGGGGGAGCTGTTTTTT. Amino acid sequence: CASSSAGQGERGELFF. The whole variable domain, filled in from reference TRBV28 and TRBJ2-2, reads DVKVTQSSRYLVKRTGEKVFLECVQDMDHENMFWYRQDPGLGLRLIYFSYDVKMKEKGDIPEGYSVSREKKERFSLILESASTNQTSMYLCASSSAGQGERGELFFGEGSRLTVL.

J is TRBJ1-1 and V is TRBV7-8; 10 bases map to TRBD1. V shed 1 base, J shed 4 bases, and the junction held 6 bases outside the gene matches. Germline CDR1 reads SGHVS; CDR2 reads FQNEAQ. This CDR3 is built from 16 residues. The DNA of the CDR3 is TGTGCCAGCAGCTTAGAATTTAGGACAGGGGGCACTGAAGCTTTCTTT. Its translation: CASSLEFRTGGTEAFF.

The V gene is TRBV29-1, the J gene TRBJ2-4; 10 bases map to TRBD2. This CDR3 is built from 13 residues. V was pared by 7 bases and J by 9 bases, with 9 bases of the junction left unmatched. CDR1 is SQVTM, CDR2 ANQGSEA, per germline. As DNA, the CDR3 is TGCAGCGGAAGCGGGGGGGCGGGTCTCATTCAGTACTTC. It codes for CSGSGGAGLIQYF.

DNA for the CDR3: TGTGCCAGCAGCCAAGACTCGGACACCGAGTACGAGCAGTACTTC. This codes for CASSQDSDTEYEQYF. This rearrangement joins TRBV4-2 to TRBJ2-7; D is possibly TRBD1 (5 bases). Germline V gene lookup returns CDR1 LGHNA and CDR2 YNFKEQ. The CDR3 runs 15 residues. V was pared by 0 bases and J by 4 bases, with 13 bases between.

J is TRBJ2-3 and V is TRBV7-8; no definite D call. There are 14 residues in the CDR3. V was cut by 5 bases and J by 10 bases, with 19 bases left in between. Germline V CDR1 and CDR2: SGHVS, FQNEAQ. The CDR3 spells CASSRATGAAAQYF. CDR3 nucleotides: TGTGCCAGCAGCCGGGCGACCGGTGCCGCGGCGCAGTATTTT.

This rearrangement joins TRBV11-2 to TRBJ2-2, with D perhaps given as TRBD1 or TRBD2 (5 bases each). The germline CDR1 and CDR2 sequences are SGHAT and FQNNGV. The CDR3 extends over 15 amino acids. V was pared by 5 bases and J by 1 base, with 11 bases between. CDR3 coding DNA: TGTGCCAGCAGCAGAGGGGCCGGGAACACCGGGGAGCTGTTTTTT. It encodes CASSRGAGNTGELFF.

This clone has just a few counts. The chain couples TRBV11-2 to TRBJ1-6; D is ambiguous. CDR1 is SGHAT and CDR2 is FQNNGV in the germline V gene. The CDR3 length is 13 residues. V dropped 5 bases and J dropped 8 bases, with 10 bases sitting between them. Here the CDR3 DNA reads TGTGCCAGCAGCCCCATAAGTGATTCACCCCTCCACTTT. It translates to CASSPISDSPLHF.

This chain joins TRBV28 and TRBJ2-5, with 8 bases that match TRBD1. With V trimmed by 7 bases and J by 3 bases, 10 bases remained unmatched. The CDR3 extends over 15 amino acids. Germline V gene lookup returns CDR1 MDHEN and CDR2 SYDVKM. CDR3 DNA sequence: TGTGCCAGCAATCTCCAGGGGGCGGGAAAAGAGACCCAGTACTTC. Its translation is CASNLQGAGKETQYF.

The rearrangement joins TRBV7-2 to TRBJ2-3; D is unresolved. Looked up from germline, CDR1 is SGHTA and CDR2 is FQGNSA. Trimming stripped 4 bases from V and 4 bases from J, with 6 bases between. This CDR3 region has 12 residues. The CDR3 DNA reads TGTGCCAGCAGCTCCGCGGCAGATACGCAGTATTTT. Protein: CASSSAADTQYF. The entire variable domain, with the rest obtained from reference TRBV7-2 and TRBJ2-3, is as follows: GAGVSQSPSNKVTEKGKDVELRCDPISGHTALYWYRQSLGQGLEFLIYFQGNSAPDKSGLPSDRFSAERTGGSVSTLTIQRTQQEDSAVYLCASSSAADTQYFGPGTRLTVL.

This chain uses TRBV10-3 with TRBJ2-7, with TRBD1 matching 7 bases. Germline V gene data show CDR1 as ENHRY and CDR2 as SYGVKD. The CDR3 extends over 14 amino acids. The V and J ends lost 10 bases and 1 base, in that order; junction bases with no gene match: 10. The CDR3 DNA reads TGTGCCACTCGGGACAGTCGAAGGTCCTACGAGCAGTACTTC. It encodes CATRDSRRSYEQYF.

For the CDR3, the DNA is TGTGCCAGCAGCTTAAATCCCCCCCAGCGGGGGGGCGGGGAGCTGTTTTTT. Residues: CASSLNPPQRGGGELFF. This chain uses TRBV7-6 with TRBJ2-2; TRBD2 agrees at 10 bases. Germline V gene data show CDR1 as SGHVS and CDR2 as FNYEAQ. The V gene end was trimmed by 2 bases and the J gene end by 7 bases; junction bases not matched to a gene: 10. The CDR3 is 17 residues long.

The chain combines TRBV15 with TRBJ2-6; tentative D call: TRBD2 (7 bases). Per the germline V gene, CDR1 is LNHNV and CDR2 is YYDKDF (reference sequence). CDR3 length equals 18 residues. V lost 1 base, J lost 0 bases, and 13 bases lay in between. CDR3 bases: TGTGCCACCAGCAGAGTGGGGGGGCGAAGCTCTGGGGCCAACGTCCTGACTTTC. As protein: CATSRVGGRSSGANVLTF.